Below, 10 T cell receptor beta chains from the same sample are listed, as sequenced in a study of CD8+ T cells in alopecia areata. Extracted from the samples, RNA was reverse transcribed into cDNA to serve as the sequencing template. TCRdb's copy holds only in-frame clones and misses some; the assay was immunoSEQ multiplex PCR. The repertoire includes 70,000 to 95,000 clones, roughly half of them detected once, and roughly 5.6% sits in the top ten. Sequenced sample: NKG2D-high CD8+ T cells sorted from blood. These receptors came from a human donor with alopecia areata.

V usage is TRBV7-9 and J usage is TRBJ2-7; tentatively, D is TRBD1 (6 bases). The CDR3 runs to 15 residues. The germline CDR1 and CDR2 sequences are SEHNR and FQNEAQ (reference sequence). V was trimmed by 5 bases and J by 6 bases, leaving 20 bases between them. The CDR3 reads CASSTEPGDPAEQYF. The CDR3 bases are TGTGCCAGCAGCACCGAACCAGGGGACCCTGCCGAGCAGTACTTC.

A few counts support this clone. The CDR3: CASRLAGTYEQYF. In DNA form, the CDR3 reads TGTGCCAGCAGATTGGCCGGCACCTACGAGCAGTACTTC. This chain uses TRBV7-2 with TRBJ2-7; D remains unclear. The germline CDR1 and CDR2 sequences are SGHTA and FQGNSA. Trimming removed 6 bases from V and 2 bases from J, with 11 bases in between. CDR3 size: 13 residues.

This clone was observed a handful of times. CDR3 residues: CASSQAKETQYF. As DNA, the CDR3 is TGCGCCAGCAGCCAAGCTAAAGAGACCCAGTACTTC. This chain uses TRBV4-1 with TRBJ2-5, with D unclear. V was pared by 1 base and J by 3 bases, with 3 bases between. CDR1 is MGHRA, CDR2 YSYEKL, per germline. The CDR3 is 12 amino acids.

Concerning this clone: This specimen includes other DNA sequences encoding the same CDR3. The CDR3 loop reads CASSPGSYEQYF. In nucleotides, the CDR3 is TGTGCCAGCAGCCCCGGGAGCTACGAGCAGTACTTC. The chain joins TRBV5-6 to TRBJ2-7, with TRBD2 as a possible D gene (6 bases). V was pared by 4 bases and J by 3 bases, with 8 bases between. The CDR3 runs 12 residues. CDR1 and CDR2 from the germline V gene are SGHDT and YYEEEE.

DNA for the CDR3: TGTGCCTGGAGTGTAGGGAGGACACACTATATCGAGCAGTACTTC. The encoded protein is CAWSVGRTHYIEQYF. The chain links TRBV30 to TRBJ2-7, with D tentatively TRBD2 (6 bases). Germline V gives CDR1 GTSNPN, CDR2 SVGIG (reference sequence). The CDR3 runs to 15 residues. V lost 0 bases to trimming and J lost 6 bases, with 18 bases between them.

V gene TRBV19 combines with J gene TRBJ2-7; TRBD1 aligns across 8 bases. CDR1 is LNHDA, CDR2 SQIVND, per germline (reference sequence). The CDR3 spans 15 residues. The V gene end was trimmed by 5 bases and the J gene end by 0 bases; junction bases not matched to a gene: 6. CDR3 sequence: CASSPRTGFSYEQYF. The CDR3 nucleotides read TGTGCCAGTAGTCCCCGGACAGGGTTCTCCTACGAGCAGTACTTC. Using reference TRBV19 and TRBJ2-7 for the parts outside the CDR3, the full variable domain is DGGITQSPKYLFRKEGQNVTLSCEQNLNHDAMYWYRQDPGQGLRLIYYSQIVNDFQKGDIAEGYSVSREKKESFPLTVTSAQKNPTAFYLCASSPRTGFSYEQYFGPGTRLTVT.

The CDR3 nucleotides are TGTGCCAGCAGTTACGAGCGGTCCGTGGTGTATGAGCAGTTCTTC. Its translation is CASSYERSVVYEQFF. The chain has TRBV6-5 and TRBJ2-1; possible D gene TRBD2, 5 bases. Germline V gene data show CDR1 as MNHEY and CDR2 as SVGAGI. Trimming stripped 2 bases from V and 8 bases from J, with 16 bases between. The CDR3 totals 15 residues.

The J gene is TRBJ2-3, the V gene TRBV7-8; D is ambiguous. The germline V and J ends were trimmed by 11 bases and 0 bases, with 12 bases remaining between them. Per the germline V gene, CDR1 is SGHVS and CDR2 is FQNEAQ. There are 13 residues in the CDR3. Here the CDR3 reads CAGSPHSTDTQYF. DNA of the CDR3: TGTGCCGGTAGCCCCCATAGCACAGATACGCAGTATTTT.

Here the CDR3 DNA reads TGTGCCAGCAGTTGGGTCTCTGAGGGGCTCGATGAAAAACTGTTTTTT. Protein product: CASSWVSEGLDEKLFF. The chain joins TRBV28 to TRBJ1-4, with D possibly TRBD1 on 5 matching bases. The length of the CDR3 is 16 residues. Trimming took off 4 bases at V and 6 bases at J, with 18 bases between the two ends. Germline V gene lookup returns CDR1 MDHEN and CDR2 SYDVKM.

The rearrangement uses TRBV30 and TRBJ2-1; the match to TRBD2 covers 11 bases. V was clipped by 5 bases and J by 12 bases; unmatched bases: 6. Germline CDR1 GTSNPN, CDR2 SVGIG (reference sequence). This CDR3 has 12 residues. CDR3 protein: CAWGLAGLGQFF. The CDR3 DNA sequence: TGTGCCTGGGGACTAGCGGGCTTGGGGCAGTTCTTC.